This T cell receptor beta chain was observed in a study of cytomegalovirus exposure and HLA in healthy donors. On the study more broadly: Around 85 million unique TCR sequences came from HLA-typed donors in an early release.

The CDR3 runs 16 residues. Germline lookup yields CDR1 SGDLS and CDR2 YYNGEE. J gave up 6 bases and V 1 base, and 8 bases lay outside the gene matches. To note about this clone: Its specificity is not known.

Whole-study results and caveats: As confirmed in vitro, three CMV-associated chains were specific for CMV antigens. A link between a missense DCLRE1C variant and TCR beta V- and J-gene trimming emerged from a later analysis.

Researchers ran the PCR with 60 Vbeta and 13 Jbeta primers. Sequencing used immunoSEQ multiplex PCR; TCRdb keeps in-frame clones, though not all of them. The sample shows about 150,000 clones, roughly 75% of them seen only once. This rearrangement joins TRBV9 to TRBJ2-4; 9 bases are a match to TRBD2. This sequence originates from a young man in good health and CMV-seronegative. Material for sequencing was PBMCs. DNA for the CDR3: TGTGCCAGCAGCGTACTCGCGGGAGGGCCTGTAAACATTCAGTACTTC. The encoded protein is CASSVLAGGPVNIQYF.